This T cell receptor (beta chain) is drawn from a study of blood T cell repertoires in COVID-19. Recruitment covered roughly 24 US areas and drew participants whose ages spanned roughly 18 to 90 years. TCRdb keeps only in-frame clones here, not all; method: immunoSEQ multiplex PCR. This sample has around 310,000 clones; roughly 89% occur once, and the top ten carry roughly a tenth. CDR1 is MNHEY and CDR2 is SVGAGI in the germline V gene. Trimming cost V 4 bases and J 5 bases, with 19 bases left between them. This CDR3 region has 16 residues. The sample was PBMCs or T cells enriched from blood (not recorded which). This chain joins TRBV6-5 and TRBJ2-3; possibly TRBD1 for D (5 bases). The receptor was isolated from a woman aged 25 to 45 who had recovered from COVID-19. The CDR3 sequence is CASSLGQAPLGDTQYF. The CDR3 region has the DNA TGTGCCAGCAGTTTGGGGCAGGCCCCCTTGGGAGATACGCAGTATTTT.